These T cell receptor beta chains were read from a single sample in a study of blood T cell repertoires in COVID-19. Generated by immunoSEQ multiplex PCR, the TCRdb table keeps only in-frame clones and is missing some. The data contain about 23,000 clones, 90% of them singletons. Sequences were obtained from peripheral blood. Receptors were obtained from a human donor in a cohort sampled during active COVID-19. CDR3s include the opening cysteine and the closing phenylalanine or tryptophan. A D gene is named only where the DNA matches it firmly. Clone size is stated in some rows and not others, as once, few, many or a class when expanded.

d_gene,v_gene,abundance,j_gene,CDR3nt,CDR3aa
TRBD1,TRBV2,-,TRBJ1-4,TGTGCCAGCAGACCGGGACAGGGGGCTGAAAAACTGTTTTTT,CASRPGQGAEKLFF
-,TRBV7-3,-,TRBJ2-7,TGTGCCAGCAGCTTAATGGTTGGGCCGTCCTACGAGCAGTACTTC,CASSLMVGPSYEQYF
TRBD1,TRBV30,medium-sized,TRBJ1-6,TGTGCCCTTAGGGGACAGGGGTACTCACCCCTCCACTTT,CALRGQGYSPLHF
-,TRBV12-3/TRBV12-4,few,TRBJ1-2,TGTGCCAGCAGTTTACGGGGGAACTATGGCTACACCTTC,CASSLRGNYGYTF
TRBD2,TRBV5-1,-,TRBJ2-3,TGCGCCAGCAGCTTGGATGGCGGGGGGGTTGGGGATACGCAGTATTTT,CASSLDGGGVGDTQYF
TRBD2,TRBV6-6,-,TRBJ2-3,TGTGCCGCGTCATTCGGGGGGGCAGATACGCAGTATTTT,CAASFGGADTQYF
-,TRBV3-1/TRBV3-2,-,TRBJ1-2,TGTGCCAGCTGGCACCAGGGAACTAACTATGGCTACACCTTC,CASWHQGTNYGYTF
-,TRBV5-1,-,TRBJ1-5,TGCGCCAGCAGCTTGGACGGAGGGATTGGCCAGCCCCAGCATTTT,CASSLDGGIGQPQHF
-,TRBV6-1,-,TRBJ1-3,TGTGCCAGCAGTGACGGAGCCGCTGGATCCTCTGGAAACACCATATATTTT,CASSDGAAGSSGNTIYF
TRBD2,TRBV4-2,few,TRBJ2-3,TGTGCCAGCAGGTCAGCTAGCGGGGGCGACACAGATACGCAGTATTTT,CASRSASGGDTDTQYF
-,TRBV6-5,-,TRBJ2-4,TGTGCCAGCAATCCGGGGTCTGCCAAAAACATTCAGTACTTC,CASNPGSAKNIQYF
-,TRBV3-1/TRBV3-2,-,TRBJ1-1,TGTGCCAGCAGCCCGGGGGGGGCGCCCACTGAAGCTTTCTTT,CASSPGGAPTEAFF
TRBD2,TRBV19,-,TRBJ2-3,TGTGCCAGTAGTATGGGGACTAGCAATTATTTT,CASSMGTSNYF
TRBD1,TRBV24-1,-,TRBJ2-1,TGTGCCACCAGTGACTGGGGGACAGCCACTCACAATGAGCAGTTCTTC,CATSDWGTATHNEQFF